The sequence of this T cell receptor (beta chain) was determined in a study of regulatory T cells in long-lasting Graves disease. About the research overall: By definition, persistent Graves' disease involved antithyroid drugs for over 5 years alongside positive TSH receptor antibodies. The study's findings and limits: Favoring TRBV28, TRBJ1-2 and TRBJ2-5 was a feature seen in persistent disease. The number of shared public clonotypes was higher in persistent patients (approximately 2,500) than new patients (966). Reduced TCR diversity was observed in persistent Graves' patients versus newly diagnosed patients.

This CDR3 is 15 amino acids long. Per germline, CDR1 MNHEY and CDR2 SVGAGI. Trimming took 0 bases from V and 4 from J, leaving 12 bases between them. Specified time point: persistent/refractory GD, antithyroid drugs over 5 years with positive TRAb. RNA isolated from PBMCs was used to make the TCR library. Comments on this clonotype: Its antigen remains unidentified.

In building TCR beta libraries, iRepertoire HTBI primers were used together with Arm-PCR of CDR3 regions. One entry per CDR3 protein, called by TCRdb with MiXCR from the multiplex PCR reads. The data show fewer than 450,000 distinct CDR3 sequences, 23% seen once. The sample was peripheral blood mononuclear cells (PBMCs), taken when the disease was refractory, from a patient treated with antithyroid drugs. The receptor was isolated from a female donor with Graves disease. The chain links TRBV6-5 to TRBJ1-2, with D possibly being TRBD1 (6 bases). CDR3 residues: CASSYSIQGTYGYTF. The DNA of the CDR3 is TGTGCCAGCAGTTACTCGATTCAGGGGACCTATGGCTACACCTTC.